This record covers a single TCR beta chain. Sequenced by immunoSEQ multiplex PCR; TCRdb stores in-frame clones only, minus some. The top ten hold 0.85% to 0.95% of the sample, which has more than 70,000 clones, more than 85% seen once. The data were obtained in a study of T cell changes during pregnancy in multiple sclerosis. The sequence derives from a female donor with multiple sclerosis, enrolled in a pregnancy study. This specimen consisted of peripheral blood, obtained before pregnancy.

CDR3 DNA sequence: TGCGCCAGCAGCTCGACAGGGTTCTCTGGGGCCAACGTCCTGACTTTC. Its translation: CASSSTGFSGANVLTF. The rearrangement links TRBV5-1 to TRBJ2-6; 7 bases agree with TRBD1. Germline CDR1 reads SGHRS; CDR2 reads YFSETQ. Trimming cost V 3 bases and J 0 bases; bases outside gene matches: 3. This CDR3 is 16 amino acids long. Full variable domain (remainder filled in from reference TRBV5-1 and TRBJ2-6): KAGVTQTPRYLIKTRGQQVTLSCSPISGHRSVSWYQQTPGQGLQFLFEYFSETQRNKGNFPGRFSGRQFSNSRSEMNVSTLELGDSALYLCASSSTGFSGANVLTFGAGSRLTVL.